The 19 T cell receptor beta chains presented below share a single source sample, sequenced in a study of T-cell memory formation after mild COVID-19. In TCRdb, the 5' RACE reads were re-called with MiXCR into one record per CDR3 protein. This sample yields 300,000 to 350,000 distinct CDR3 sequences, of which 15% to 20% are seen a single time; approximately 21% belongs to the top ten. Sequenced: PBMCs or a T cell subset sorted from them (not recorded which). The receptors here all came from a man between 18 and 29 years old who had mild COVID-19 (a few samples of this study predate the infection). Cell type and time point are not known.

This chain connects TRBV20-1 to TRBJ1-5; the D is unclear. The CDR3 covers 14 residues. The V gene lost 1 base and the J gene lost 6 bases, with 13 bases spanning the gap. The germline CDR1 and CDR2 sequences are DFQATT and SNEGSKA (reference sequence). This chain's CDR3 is CSARVGGEGQPQHF. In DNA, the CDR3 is TGCAGTGCTAGAGTCGGTGGGGAGGGTCAGCCCCAGCATTTT.

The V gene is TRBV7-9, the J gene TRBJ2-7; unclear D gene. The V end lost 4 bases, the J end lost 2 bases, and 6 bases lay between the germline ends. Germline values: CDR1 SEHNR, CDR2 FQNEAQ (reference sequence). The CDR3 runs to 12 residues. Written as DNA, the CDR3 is TGTGCCAGCAGCTACCGACCCTACGAGCAGTACTTC. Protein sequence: CASSYRPYEQYF. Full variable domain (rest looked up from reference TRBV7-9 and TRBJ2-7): DTGVSQNPRHKITKRGQNVTFRCDPISEHNRLYWYRQTLGQGPEFLTYFQNEAQLEKSRLLSDRFSAERPKGSFSTLEIQRTEQGDSAMYLCASSYRPYEQYFGPGTRLTVT.

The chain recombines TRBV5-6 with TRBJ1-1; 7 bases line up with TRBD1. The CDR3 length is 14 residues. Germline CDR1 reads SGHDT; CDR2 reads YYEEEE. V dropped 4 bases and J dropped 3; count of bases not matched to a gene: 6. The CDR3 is CASSVGTAYTEAFF. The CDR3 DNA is TGTGCCAGCAGCGTGGGGACAGCCTACACTGAAGCTTTCTTT.

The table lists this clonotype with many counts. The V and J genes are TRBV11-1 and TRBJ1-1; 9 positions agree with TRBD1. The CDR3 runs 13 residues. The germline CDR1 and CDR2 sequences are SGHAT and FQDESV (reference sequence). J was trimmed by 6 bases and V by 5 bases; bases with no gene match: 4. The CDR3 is CASSRQGGAEAFF. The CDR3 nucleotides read TGTGCCAGCAGCCGACAGGGGGGCGCTGAAGCTTTCTTT.

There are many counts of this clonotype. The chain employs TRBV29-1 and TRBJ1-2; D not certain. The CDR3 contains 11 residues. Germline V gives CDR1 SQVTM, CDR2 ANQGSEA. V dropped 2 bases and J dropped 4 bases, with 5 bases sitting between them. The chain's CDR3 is CSVELGYGYTF. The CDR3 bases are TGCAGCGTTGAACTAGGCTATGGCTACACCTTC.

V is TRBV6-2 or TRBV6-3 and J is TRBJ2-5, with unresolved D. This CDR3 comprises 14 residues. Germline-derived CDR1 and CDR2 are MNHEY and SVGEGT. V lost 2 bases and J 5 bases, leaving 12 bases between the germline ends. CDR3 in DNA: TGTGCCAGCAGTTACATAGGTTTGTGGGAGACCCAGTACTTC. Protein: CASSYIGLWETQYF.

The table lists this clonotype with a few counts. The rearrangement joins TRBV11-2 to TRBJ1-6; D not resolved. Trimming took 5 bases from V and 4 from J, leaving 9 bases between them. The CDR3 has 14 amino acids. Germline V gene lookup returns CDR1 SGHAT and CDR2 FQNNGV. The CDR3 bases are TGTGCCAGCAGCCCACGGGTTTATAATTCACCCCTCCACTTT. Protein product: CASSPRVYNSPLHF.

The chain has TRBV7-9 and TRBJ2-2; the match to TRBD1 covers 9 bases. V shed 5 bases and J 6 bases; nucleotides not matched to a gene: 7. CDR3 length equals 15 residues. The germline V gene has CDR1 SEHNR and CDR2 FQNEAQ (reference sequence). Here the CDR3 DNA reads TGTGCCAGCAGCCCAAGGGACAGGGCGTCCGGGGAGCTGTTTTTT. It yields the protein CASSPRDRASGELFF. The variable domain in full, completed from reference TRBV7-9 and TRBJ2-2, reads DTGVSQNPRHKITKRGQNVTFRCDPISEHNRLYWYRQTLGQGPEFLTYFQNEAQLEKSRLLSDRFSAERPKGSFSTLEIQRTEQGDSAMYLCASSPRDRASGELFFGEGSRLTVL.

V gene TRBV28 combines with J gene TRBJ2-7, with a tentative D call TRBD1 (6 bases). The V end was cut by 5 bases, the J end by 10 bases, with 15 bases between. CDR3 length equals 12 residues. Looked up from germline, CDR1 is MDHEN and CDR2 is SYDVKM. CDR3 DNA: TGTGCCAGCAGTGGGTGGACAGAGACACAGTACGTC. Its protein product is CASSGWTETQYV.

The CDR3 DNA reads TGTGCCAGCAGTTCAGGGGCGGGCAATGAGCAGTTCTTC. Its protein is CASSSGAGNEQFF. V and J are TRBV6-5 and TRBJ2-1, with D tentatively TRBD1 (6 bases). V gave up 4 bases and J gave up 6 bases, with 10 bases separating them. The germline V gene encodes CDR1 MNHEY and CDR2 SVGAGI. The CDR3 contains 13 residues.

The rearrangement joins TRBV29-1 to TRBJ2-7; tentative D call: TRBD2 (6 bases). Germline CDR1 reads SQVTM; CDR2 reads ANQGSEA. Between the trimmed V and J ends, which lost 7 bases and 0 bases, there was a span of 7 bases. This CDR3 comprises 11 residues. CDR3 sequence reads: CSGTTSYEQYF. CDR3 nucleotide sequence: TGCAGCGGGACTACCTCCTACGAGCAGTACTTC.

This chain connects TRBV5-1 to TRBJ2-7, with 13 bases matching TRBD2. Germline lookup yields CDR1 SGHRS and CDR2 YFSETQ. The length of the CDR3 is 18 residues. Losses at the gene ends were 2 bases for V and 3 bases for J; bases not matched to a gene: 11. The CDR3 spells CASSFSVTSGGKFYEQYF. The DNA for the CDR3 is TGCGCCAGCAGCTTCAGTGTGACTAGCGGGGGGAAGTTCTACGAGCAGTACTTC.

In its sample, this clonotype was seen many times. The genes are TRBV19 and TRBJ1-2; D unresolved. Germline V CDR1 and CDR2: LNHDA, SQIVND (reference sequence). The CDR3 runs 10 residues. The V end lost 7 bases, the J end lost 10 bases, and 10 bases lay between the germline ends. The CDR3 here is CASKGPDYTF. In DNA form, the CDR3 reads TGTGCCAGTAAAGGGCCCGACTACACCTTC.

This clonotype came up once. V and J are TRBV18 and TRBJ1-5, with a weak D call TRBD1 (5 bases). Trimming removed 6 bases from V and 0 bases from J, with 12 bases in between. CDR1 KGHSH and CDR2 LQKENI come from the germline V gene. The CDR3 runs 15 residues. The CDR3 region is CASSVTAYSNQPQHF. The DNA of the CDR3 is TGTGCCAGCTCGGTGACAGCGTATAGCAATCAGCCCCAGCATTTT.

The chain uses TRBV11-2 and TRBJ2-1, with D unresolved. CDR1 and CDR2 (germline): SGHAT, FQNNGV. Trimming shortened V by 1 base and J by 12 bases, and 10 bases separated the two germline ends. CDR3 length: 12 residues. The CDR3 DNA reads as TGTGCCAGCAGCTTAGTGCGGCTTGGGCAGTTCTTC. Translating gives CASSLVRLGQFF.

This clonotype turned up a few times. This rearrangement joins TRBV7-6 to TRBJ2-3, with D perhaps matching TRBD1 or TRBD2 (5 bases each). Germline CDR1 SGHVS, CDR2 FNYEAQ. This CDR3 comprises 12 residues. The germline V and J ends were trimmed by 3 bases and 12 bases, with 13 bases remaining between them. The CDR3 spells CASSLWWDAQYF. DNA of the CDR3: TGTGCCAGCAGCTTGTGGTGGGACGCCCAGTATTTT.

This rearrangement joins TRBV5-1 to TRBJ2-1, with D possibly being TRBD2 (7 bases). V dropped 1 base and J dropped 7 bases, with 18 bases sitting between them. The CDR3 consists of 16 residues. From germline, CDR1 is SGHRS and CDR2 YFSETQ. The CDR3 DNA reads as TGCGCCAGCAGCTTGACGGGCGGGGGCATAGGTAATGAGCAGTTCTTC. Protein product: CASSLTGGGIGNEQFF.

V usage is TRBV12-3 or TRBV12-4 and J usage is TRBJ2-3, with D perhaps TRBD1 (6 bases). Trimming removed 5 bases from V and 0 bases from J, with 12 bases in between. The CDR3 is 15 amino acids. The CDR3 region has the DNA TGTGCCAGCAGTACCCGGACAGCGAGCACAGATACGCAGTATTTT. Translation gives CASSTRTASTDTQYF.

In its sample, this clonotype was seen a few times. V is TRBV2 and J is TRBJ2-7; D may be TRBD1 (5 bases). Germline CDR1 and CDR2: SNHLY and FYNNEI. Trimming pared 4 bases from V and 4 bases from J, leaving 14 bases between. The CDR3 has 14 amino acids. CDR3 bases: TGTGCCAGCAGTGCCCAAGGGGTGCTATACGAGCAGTACGTC. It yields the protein CASSAQGVLYEQYV.